This TCR beta chain was sequenced during a study of PD-L1 blockade in urothelial cancer. Study background: Patients commenced intravenous atezolizumab, 1,200 mg every 3 weeks, in about 2014. The authors examined blood 3 weeks (second dose) and 6 weeks after treatment start.

Each PCR reaction had synthetic TCR analog templates spiked into it. Using immunoSEQ multiplex PCR, the repertoire was profiled, and TCRdb retains in-frame clones only, with some absent. This table holds tens of thousands of clones, 84% found once. Specified time point: pretreatment peripheral blood. V lost 0 bases, J lost 4 bases, and 7 bases stayed unmatched. The germline gives CDR1 LGHNA, CDR2 YSLEER. This CDR3 has 17 amino acids. Source: PBMCs, taken around atezolizumab (anti-PD-L1) treatment. The gene calls are TRBV4-3 and TRBJ2-1; 9 nucleotides align to TRBD2. This sequence was found in a woman aged 70-85 years with urothelial cancer. CDR3 loop: CASSQDLAGKTYNEQFF. CDR3 nucleotide sequence: TGCGCCAGCAGCCAAGACCTAGCGGGGAAAACGTACAATGAGCAGTTCTTC.